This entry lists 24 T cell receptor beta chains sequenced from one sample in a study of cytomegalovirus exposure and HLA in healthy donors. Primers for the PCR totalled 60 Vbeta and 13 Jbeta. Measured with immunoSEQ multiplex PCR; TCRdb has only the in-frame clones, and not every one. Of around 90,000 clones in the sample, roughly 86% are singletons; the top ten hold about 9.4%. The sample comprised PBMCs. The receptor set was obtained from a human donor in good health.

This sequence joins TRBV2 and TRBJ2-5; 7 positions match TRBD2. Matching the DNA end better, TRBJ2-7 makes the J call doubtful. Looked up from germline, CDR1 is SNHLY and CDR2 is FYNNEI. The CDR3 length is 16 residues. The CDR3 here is CASSERAYGGWNEQYF. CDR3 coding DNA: TGTGCCAGCAGTGAAAGGGCCTACGGGGGGTGGAACGAGCAGTACTTC.

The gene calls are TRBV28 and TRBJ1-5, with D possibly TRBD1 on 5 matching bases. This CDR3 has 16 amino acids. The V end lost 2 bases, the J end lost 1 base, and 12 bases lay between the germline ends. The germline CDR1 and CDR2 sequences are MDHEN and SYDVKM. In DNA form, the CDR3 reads TGTGCCAGCAGTTTACCAGGGCCTGGAAGCAATCAGCCCCAGCATTTT. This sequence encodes CASSLPGPGSNQPQHF.

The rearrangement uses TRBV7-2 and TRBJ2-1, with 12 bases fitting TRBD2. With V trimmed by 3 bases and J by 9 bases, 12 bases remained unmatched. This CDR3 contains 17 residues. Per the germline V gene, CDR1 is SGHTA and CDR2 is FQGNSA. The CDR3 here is CASSFGLAGGPGGEQFF. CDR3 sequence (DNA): TGTGCCAGCAGCTTCGGCCTAGCGGGAGGGCCGGGCGGTGAGCAGTTCTTC.

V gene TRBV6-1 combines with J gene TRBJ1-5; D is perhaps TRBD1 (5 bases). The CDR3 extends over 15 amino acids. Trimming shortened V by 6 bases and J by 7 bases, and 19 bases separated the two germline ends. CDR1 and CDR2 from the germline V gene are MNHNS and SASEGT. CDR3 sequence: CASRVLEGDRQPQHF. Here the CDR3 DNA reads TGTGCCAGCAGGGTATTGGAAGGGGATAGGCAGCCCCAGCATTTT.

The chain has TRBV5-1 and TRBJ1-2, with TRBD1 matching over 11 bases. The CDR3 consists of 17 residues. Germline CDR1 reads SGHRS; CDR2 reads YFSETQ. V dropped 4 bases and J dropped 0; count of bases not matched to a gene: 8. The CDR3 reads CASSPRDRGISNYGYTF. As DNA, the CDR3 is TGCGCCAGCAGCCCCCGGGACAGGGGGATTTCTAACTATGGCTACACCTTC. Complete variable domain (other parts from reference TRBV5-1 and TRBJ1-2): KAGVTQTPRYLIKTRGQQVTLSCSPISGHRSVSWYQQTPGQGLQFLFEYFSETQRNKGNFPGRFSGRQFSNSRSEMNVSTLELGDSALYLCASSPRDRGISNYGYTFGSGTRLTVV.

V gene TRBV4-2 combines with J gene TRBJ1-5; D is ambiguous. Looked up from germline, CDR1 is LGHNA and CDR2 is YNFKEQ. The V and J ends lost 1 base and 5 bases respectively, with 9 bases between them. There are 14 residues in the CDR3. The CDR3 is CASSQATVDQPQHF. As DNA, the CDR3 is TGTGCCAGCAGCCAAGCTACAGTTGATCAGCCCCAGCATTTT.

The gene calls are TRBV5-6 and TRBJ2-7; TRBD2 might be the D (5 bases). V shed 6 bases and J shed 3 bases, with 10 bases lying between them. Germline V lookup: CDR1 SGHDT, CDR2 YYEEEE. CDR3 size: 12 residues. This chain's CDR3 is CASTRGSYEQYF. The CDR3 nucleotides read TGTGCCAGCACCCGAGGGAGCTACGAGCAGTACTTC.

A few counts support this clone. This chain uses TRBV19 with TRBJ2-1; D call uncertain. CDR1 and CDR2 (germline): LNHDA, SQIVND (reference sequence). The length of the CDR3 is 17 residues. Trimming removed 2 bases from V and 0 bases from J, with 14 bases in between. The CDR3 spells CASSIHLFADSYNEQFF. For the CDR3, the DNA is TGTGCCAGTAGTATACACCTTTTCGCGGACTCCTACAATGAGCAGTTCTTC.

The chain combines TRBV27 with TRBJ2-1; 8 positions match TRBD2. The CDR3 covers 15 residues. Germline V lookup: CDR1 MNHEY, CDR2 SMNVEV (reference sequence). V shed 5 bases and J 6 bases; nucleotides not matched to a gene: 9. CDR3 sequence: CASSLQGLASNEQFF. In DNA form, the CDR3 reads TGTGCCAGCAGTCTTCAAGGACTAGCTTCCAATGAGCAGTTCTTC.

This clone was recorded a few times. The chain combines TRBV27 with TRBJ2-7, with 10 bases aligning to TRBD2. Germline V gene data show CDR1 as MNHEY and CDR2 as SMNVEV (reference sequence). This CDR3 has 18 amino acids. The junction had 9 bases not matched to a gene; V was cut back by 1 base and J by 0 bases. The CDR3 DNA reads TGTGCCAGCAGTTTATTGGTAGCGGGAGGAGGGAGCTCCTACGAGCAGTACTTC. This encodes CASSLLVAGGGSSYEQYF.

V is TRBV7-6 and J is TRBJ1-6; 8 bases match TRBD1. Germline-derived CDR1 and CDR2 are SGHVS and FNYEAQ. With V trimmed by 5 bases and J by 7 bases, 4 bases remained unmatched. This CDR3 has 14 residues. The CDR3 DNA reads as TGTGCCAGCAGCATAGGACAGGGAAATTCACCCCTCCACTTT. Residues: CASSIGQGNSPLHF.

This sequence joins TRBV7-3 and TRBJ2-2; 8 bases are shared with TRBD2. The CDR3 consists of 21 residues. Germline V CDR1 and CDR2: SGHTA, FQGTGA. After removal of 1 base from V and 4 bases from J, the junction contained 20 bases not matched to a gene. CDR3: CASSLIGGRSMGGRITGELFF. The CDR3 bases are TGTGCCAGCAGCTTAATCGGGGGCCGGAGCATGGGCGGGAGGATCACCGGGGAGCTGTTTTTT.

In DNA form, the CDR3 reads TGTGCCAGCAGCCTCGGGCTAGCGGGGGAGACCCAGTACTTC. Residues: CASSLGLAGETQYF. This chain joins TRBV7-7 and TRBJ2-5, with TRBD2 matching over 9 bases. This CDR3 contains 14 residues. The V and J ends lost 5 bases and 5 bases, in that order; junction bases with no gene match: 6. Germline V gene sequence: CDR1 SSHAT, CDR2 FNYEAQ (reference sequence).

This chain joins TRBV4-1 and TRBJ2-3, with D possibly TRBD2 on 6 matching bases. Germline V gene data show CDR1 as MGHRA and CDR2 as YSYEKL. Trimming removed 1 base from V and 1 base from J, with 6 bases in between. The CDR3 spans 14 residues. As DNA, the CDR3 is TGCGCCAGCAGCCAAGGGGGGGGCACAGATACGCAGTATTTT. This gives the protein CASSQGGGTDTQYF.

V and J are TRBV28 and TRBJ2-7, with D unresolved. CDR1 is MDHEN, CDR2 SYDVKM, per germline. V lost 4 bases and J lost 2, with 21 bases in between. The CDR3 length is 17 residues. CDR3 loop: CASSSSGWRPTTYEQYF. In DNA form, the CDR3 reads TGTGCCAGCAGTTCTAGTGGTTGGCGGCCCACCACCTACGAGCAGTACTTC.

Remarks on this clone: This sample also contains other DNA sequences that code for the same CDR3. CDR3 bases: TGTGCCATCAGCGAGGGGGCCGGACAGCAAGAGACCCAGTACTTC. It is translated as CAISEGAGQQETQYF. V usage is TRBV10-3 and J usage is TRBJ2-5; 7 nucleotides match TRBD1. Per the germline V gene, CDR1 is ENHRY and CDR2 is SYGVKD. The CDR3 consists of 15 residues. Trimming took 6 bases from V and 2 from J; bases not matched to a gene: 9.

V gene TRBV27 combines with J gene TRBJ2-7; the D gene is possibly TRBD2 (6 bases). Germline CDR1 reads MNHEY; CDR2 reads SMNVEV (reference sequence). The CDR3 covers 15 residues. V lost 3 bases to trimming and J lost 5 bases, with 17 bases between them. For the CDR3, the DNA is TGTGCCAGCAGTTTGATAAGGAGGGGTCAGGACGAGCAGTACTTC. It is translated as CASSLIRRGQDEQYF.

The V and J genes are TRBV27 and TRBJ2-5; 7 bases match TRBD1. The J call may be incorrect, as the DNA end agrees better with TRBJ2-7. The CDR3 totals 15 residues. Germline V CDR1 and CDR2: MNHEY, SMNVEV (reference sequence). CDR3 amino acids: CASSPSGTAFYEQYF. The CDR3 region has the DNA TGTGCCAGCAGTCCCTCGGGGACAGCCTTTTACGAGCAGTACTTC.

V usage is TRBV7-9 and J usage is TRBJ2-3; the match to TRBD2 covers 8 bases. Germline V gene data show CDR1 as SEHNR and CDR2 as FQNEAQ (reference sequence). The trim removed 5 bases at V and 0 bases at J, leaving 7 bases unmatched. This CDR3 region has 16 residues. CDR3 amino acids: CASSRTSGGSTDTQYF. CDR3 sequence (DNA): TGTGCCAGCAGCCGAACTAGCGGAGGGAGCACAGATACGCAGTATTTT.

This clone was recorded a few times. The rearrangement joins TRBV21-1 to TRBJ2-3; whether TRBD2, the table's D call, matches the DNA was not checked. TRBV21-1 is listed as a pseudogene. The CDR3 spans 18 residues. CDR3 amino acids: CASSKAHSRRECTDTQYF. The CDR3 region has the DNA TGTGCCAGCAGCAAAGCCCACTCGCGGCGGGAGTGCACAGATACGCAGTATTTT.

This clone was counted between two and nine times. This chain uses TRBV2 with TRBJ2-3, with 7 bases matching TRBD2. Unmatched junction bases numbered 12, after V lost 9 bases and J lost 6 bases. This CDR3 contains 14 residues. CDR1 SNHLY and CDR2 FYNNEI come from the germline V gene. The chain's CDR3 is CASFWGGGVDTQYF. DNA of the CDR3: TGTGCCAGTTTTTGGGGGGGTGGGGTGGATACGCAGTATTTT.

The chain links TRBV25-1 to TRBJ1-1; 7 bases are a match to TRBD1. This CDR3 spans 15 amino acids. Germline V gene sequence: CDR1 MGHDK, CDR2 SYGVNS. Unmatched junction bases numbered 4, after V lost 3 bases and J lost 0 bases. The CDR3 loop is CASSETGILNTEAFF. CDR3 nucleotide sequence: TGTGCCAGCAGTGAGACAGGGATATTGAACACTGAAGCTTTCTTT.

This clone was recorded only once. This CDR3 is CSVQKLGTVNTEAFF. The CDR3 nucleotides read TGCAGCGTTCAAAAATTAGGGACTGTGAACACTGAAGCTTTCTTT. The chain combines TRBV29-1 with TRBJ1-1, with D maybe TRBD1 (5 bases). Between the trimmed V and J ends, which lost 5 bases and 0 bases, there was a span of 16 bases. The CDR3 has 15 amino acids. From germline, CDR1 is SQVTM and CDR2 ANQGSEA. The full variable domain, with the rest looked up from reference TRBV29-1 and TRBJ1-1, is SAVISQKPSRDICQRGTSLTIQCQVDSQVTMMFWYRQQPGQSLTLIATANQGSEATYESGFVIDKFPISRPNLTFSTLTVSNMSPEDSSIYLCSVQKLGTVNTEAFFGQGTRLTVV.

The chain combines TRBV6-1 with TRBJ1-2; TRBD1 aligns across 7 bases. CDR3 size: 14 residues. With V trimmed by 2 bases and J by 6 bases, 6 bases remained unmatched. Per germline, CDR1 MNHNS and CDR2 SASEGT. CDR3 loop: CASSEQGVGDGYTF. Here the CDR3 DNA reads TGTGCCAGCAGTGAACAGGGGGTGGGGGATGGCTACACCTTC.